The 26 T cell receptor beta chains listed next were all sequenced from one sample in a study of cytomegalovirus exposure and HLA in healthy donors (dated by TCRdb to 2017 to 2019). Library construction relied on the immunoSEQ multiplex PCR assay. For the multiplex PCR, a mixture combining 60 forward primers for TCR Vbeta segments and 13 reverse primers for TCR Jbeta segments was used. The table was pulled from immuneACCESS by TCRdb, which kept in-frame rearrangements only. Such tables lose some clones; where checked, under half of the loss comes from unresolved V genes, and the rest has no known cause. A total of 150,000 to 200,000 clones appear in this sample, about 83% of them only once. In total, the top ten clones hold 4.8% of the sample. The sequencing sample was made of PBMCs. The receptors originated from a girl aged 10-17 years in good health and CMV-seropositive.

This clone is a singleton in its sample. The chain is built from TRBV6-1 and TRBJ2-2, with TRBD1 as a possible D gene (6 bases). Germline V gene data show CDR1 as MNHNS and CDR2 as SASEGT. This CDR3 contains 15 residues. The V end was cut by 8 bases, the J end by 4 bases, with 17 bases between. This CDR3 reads CASQGYRVVTGELFF. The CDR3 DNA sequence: TGTGCCAGCCAGGGTTACAGGGTCGTCACCGGGGAGCTGTTTTTT.

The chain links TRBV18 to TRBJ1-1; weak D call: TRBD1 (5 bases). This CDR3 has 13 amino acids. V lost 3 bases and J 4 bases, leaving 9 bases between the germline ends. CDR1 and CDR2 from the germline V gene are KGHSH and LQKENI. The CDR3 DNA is TGTGCCAGCTCACCCACAGGAAGCACTGAAGCTTTCTTT. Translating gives CASSPTGSTEAFF.

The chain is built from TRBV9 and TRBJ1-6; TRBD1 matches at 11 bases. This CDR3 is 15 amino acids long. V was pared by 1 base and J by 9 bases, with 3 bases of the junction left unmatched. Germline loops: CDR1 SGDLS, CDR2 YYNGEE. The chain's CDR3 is CASSVSGTGGSPLHF. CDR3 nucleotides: TGTGCCAGCAGCGTAAGTGGGACAGGGGGTTCACCCCTCCACTTT.

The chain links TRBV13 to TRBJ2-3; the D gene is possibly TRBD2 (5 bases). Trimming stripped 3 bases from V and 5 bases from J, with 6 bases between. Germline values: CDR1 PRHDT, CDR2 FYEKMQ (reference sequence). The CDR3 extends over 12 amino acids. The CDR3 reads CASSFGKDTQYF. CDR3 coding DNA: TGTGCCAGCAGCTTCGGGAAAGATACGCAGTATTTT.

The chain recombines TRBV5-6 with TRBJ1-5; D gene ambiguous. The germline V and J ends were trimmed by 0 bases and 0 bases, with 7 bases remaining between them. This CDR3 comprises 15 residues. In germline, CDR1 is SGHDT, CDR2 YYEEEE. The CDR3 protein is CASSLGQASNQPQHF. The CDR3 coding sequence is TGTGCCAGCAGCTTGGGTCAGGCTAGCAATCAGCCCCAGCATTTT.

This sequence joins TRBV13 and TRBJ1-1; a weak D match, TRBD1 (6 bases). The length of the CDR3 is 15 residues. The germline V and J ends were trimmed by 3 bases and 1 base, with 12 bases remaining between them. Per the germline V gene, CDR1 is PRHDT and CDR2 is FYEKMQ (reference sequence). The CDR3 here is CASSFDDRRNTEAFF. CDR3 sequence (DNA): TGTGCCAGCAGCTTCGATGACAGGCGGAACACTGAAGCTTTCTTT.

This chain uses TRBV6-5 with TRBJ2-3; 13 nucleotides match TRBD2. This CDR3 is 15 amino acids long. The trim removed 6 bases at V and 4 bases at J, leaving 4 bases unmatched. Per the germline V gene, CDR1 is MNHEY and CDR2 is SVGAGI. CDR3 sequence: CASSLTSGGPDTQYF. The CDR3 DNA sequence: TGTGCCAGCAGCCTGACTAGCGGGGGGCCAGATACGCAGTATTTT.

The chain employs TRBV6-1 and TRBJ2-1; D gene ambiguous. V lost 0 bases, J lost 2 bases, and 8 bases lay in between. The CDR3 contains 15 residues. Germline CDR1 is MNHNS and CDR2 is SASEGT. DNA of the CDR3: TGTGCCAGCAGTGAAGCGAGGTCGGCCTACAATGAGCAGTTCTTC. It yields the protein CASSEARSAYNEQFF.

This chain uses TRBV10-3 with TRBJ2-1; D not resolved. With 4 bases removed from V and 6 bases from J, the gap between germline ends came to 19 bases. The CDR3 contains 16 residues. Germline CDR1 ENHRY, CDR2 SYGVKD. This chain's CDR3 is CAISAWSPELFNEQFF. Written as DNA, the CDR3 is TGTGCCATCAGTGCCTGGTCTCCAGAATTATTCAATGAGCAGTTCTTC.

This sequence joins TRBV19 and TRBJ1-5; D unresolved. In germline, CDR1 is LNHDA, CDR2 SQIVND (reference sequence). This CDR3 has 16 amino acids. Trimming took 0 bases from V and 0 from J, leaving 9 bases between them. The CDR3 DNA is TGTGCCAGTAGTATAGATCAGTTCTCTAGCAATCAGCCCCAGCATTTT. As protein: CASSIDQFSSNQPQHF.

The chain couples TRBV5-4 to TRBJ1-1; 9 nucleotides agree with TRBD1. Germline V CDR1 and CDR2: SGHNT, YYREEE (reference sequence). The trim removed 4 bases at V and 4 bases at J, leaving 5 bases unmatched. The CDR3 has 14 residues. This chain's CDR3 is CASSRTGDITEAFF. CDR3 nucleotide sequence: TGTGCCAGCAGCCGGACAGGGGATATCACTGAAGCTTTCTTT.

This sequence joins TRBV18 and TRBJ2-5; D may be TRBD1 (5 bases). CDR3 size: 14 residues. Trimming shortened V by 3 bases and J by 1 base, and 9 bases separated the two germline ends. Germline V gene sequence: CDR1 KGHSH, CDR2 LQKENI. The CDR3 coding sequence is TGTGCCAGCTCACCTCCAGGGCGCCAAGAGACCCAGTACTTC. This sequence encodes CASSPPGRQETQYF.

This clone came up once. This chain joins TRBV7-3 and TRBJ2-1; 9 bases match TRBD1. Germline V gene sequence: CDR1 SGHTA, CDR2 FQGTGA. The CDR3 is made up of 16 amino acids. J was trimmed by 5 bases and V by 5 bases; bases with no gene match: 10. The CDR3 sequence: CASSLLGQGSDNEQFF. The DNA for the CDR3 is TGTGCCAGCAGCCTCTTAGGACAGGGGTCGGACAATGAGCAGTTCTTC.

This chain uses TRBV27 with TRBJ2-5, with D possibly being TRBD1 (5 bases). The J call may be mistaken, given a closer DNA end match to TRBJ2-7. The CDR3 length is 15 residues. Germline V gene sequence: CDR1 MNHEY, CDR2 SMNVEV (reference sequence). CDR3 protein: CASTPKGHSSYEQYF. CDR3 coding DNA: TGTGCCAGCACCCCAAAGGGGCACAGCTCCTACGAGCAGTACTTC.

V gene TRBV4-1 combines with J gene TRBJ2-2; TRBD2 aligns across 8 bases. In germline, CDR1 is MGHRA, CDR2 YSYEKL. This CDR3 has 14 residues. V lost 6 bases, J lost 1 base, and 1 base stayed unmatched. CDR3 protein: CASSRGGNTGELFF. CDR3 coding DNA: TGCGCCAGCAGTCGGGGGGGGAACACCGGGGAGCTGTTTTTT.

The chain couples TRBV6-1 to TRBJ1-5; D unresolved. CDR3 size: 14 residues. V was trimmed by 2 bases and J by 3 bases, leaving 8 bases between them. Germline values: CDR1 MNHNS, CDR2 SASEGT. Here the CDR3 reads CASSELQTNQPQHF. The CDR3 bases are TGTGCCAGCAGTGAACTACAGACCAATCAGCCCCAGCATTTT.

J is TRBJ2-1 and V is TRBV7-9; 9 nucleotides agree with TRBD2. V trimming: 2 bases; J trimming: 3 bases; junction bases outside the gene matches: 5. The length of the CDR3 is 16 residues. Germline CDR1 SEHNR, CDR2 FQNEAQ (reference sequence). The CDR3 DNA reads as TGTGCCAGCAGCTTAACGCGGGGGGGCCTCTACAATGAGCAGTTCTTC. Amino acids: CASSLTRGGLYNEQFF.

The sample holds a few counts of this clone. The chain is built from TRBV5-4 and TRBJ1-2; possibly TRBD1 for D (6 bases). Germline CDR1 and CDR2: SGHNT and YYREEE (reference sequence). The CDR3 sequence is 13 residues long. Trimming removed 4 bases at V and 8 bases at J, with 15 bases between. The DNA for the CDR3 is TGTGCCAGCAGCCTGACAGGCACGAAAGGCTACACCTTC. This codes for CASSLTGTKGYTF.

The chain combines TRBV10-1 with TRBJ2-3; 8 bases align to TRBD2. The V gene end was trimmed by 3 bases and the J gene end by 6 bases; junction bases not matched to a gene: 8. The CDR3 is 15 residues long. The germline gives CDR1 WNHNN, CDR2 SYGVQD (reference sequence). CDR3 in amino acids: CASSDIGGGTDTQYF. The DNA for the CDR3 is TGCGCCAGCAGTGATATCGGGGGGGGTACTGATACGCAGTATTTT.

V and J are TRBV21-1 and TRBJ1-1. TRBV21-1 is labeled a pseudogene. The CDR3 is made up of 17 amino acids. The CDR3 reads CASSKPPGPTEGTEAFF. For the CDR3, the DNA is TGTGCCAGCAGCAAACCACCCGGGCCTACCGAGGGAACTGAAGCTTTCTTT.

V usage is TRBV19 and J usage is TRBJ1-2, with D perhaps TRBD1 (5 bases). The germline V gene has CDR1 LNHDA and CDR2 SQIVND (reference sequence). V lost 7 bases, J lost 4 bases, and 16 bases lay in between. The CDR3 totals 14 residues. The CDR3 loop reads CASKRAPQGYGYTF. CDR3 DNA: TGTGCCAGTAAGCGGGCCCCGCAGGGCTATGGCTACACCTTC.

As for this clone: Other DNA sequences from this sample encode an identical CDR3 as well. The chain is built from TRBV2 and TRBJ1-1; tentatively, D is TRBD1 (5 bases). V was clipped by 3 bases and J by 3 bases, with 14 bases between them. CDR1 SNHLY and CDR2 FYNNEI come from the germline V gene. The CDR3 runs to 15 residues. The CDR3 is CASSEIRVGDTEAFF. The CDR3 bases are TGTGCCAGCAGTGAGATCAGGGTTGGGGACACTGAAGCTTTCTTT.

The CDR3 protein is CASSLSSGGLNEQFF. For the CDR3, the DNA is TGTGCCAGCAGTTTATCTAGCGGGGGTTTGAATGAGCAGTTCTTC. The rearrangement links TRBV27 to TRBJ2-1; the match to TRBD2 covers 9 bases. The CDR3 is 15 amino acids. The ends lost 0 bases at V and 7 bases at J; junction bases unmatched: 4. Germline CDR1 MNHEY, CDR2 SMNVEV (reference sequence).

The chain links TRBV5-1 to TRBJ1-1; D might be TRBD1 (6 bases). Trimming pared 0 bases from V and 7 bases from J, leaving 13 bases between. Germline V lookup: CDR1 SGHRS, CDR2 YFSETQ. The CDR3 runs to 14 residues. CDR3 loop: CASSLVGGWGEAFF. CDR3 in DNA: TGCGCCAGCAGCTTGGTTGGGGGCTGGGGTGAAGCTTTCTTT.

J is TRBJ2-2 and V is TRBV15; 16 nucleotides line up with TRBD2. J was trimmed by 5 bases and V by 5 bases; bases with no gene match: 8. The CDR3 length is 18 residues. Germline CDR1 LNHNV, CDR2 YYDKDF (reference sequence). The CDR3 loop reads CATSGGTSGGAKTGELFF. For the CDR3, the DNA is TGTGCCACCAGCGGGGGGACTAGCGGGGGGGCCAAAACCGGGGAGCTGTTTTTT.

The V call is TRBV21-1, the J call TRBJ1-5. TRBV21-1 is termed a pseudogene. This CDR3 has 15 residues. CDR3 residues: CASSKGENSNQPQHF. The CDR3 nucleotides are TGTGCCAGCAGCAAAGGGGAGAATAGCAATCAGCCCCAGCATTTT.